The T cell receptor beta chain under discussion was sequenced for a study of blood T cells in healthy people across ages. Using a J-beta primer mix together with a sample-barcoded 5' primer, a second PCR was run for roughly 7 to 11 cycles. TCRdb reanalysed the 5' RACE reads using MiXCR and keeps one entry per CDR3 protein. This table has about 280,000 distinct CDR3 sequences, roughly 26% appearing once. The authors extracted at least 6 micrograms of total RNA per sample. The V segment lost 6 bases and the J segment 5 bases; nucleotides outside the gene matches: 8. The CDR3 covers 14 residues. Germline V gene sequence: CDR1 MNHNY, CDR2 SVGAGI (reference sequence). This clonotype was recorded a few times.

The sequenced sample consisted of blood. The chain recombines TRBV6-6 with TRBJ2-7; 9 bases line up with TRBD2. The sequence came from a woman in her sixties or seventies in good health. Written as DNA, the CDR3 is TGTGCCAGCAGACCGAGCGGGAGGATCGACGAGCAGTACTTC. Translation gives CASRPSGRIDEQYF.